These T cell receptor beta chains were read from a single sample in a study of spatial heterogeneity in lung cancer. TCRdb processed the 5' RACE reads anew with MiXCR; each CDR3 protein has one entry. The sample holds approximately 30,000 distinct CDR3 sequences, about 10% seen once. The input for sequencing was PBMCs, taken at follow-up. Receptor source: a female donor with early-stage non-small cell lung cancer. Both conserved end residues are part of each CDR3. A D gene is named only where the DNA matches it firmly. Rows give clone size only sometimes, using once, few, many, or a class for an expanded clone.

CDR3 DNA,CDR3 protein,V gene,J gene,clone size,D gene
TGTGCCACCAGCAGAGAAAGGAGGACCCCAGACGAGCAGTACTTC,CATSRERRTPDEQYF,TRBV15,TRBJ2-7,.,.
TGCAGTGCAGGGACTAGCTTCTCCTACGAGCAGTACTTC,CSAGTSFSYEQYF,TRBV20-1,TRBJ2-7,.,TRBD2
TGCGCCAGCAGCGCCGGGACAGGCTACGAGCAGTACTTC,CASSAGTGYEQYF,TRBV5-1,TRBJ2-7,many,TRBD1
TGCAGTGCTACAGAGCGGTTAAGCTCATACAATGAGCAGTTCTTC,CSATERLSSYNEQFF,TRBV20-1,TRBJ2-1,.,.
TGTGCCAGCAGTTCACGGGGGTCTGGGGCCAACGTCCTGACTTTC,CASSSRGSGANVLTF,TRBV6-6,TRBJ2-6,few,.
TGCAGTGCTTCGGGACACGATAATTCACCCCTCCACTTT,CSASGHDNSPLHF,TRBV20-1,TRBJ1-6,many,.
TGCGCCAGCAGCCCCCGGACAGGGGGGATAAACACTGAAGCTTTCTTT,CASSPRTGGINTEAFF,TRBV5-1,TRBJ1-1,.,TRBD1
TGTGCCAGCAGCTTAGGGGACAGGGCTTCACCCCTCCACTTT,CASSLGDRASPLHF,TRBV11-2,TRBJ1-6,few,TRBD1
TGCGCCAGCAGCGCGGGACAGGGGGCCGCTGAAGCTTTCTTT,CASSAGQGAAEAFF,TRBV5-1,TRBJ1-1,many,TRBD1
TGTGCCAGTAGTCTACTAGCCTACAATGAGCAGTTCTTC,CASSLLAYNEQFF,TRBV19,TRBJ2-1,.,.
TGTGCCAGCAGACGACGGCCCACTGAAGCTTTCTTT,CASRRRPTEAFF,TRBV6-6,TRBJ1-1,.,.
TGTGCCAGCAGCCAAGTGCCGGGGGGCCCAGCCTCTGGGGCCAACGTCCTGACTTTC,CASSQVPGGPASGANVLTF,TRBV14,TRBJ2-6,few,.
TGTGCCAGCAGCCCCTGGGACAGGGGTTACGAGCAGTACTTC,CASSPWDRGYEQYF,TRBV9,TRBJ2-7,many,TRBD1
TGTGCCAGCAGTTTTGGGGGGGCGGGGCAAGAGACCCAGTACTTC,CASSFGGAGQETQYF,TRBV28,TRBJ2-5,many,.
TGTGCCAGCACCTCAGGGACGCGCGGAAACACCATATATTTT,CASTSGTRGNTIYF,TRBV12-3/TRBV12-4,TRBJ1-3,many,.
TGTGCCAGTAGTATCGGCGTTCCCACTGAAGCTTTCTTT,CASSIGVPTEAFF,TRBV19,TRBJ1-1,many,.
TGTGCCAGCAGCTTGGATCCGGGCACTGAAGCTTTCTTT,CASSLDPGTEAFF,TRBV11-2,TRBJ1-1,many,.
TGCGCCAGCAGCCAACACAGCCTACAGCCCTCCGCAGATACGCAGTATTTT,CASSQHSLQPSADTQYF,TRBV4-3,TRBJ2-3,many,.
TGTGCCAGCAGCCCGACCCATCAGGCCCAGCATTTT,CASSPTHQAQHF,TRBV6-2/TRBV6-3,TRBJ1-5,many,.
TGCAGTGCTAGAGATCAATTCGCCTATGAGCAGTTCTTC,CSARDQFAYEQFF,TRBV20-1,TRBJ2-1,few,.
TGTGCCAGCAGCTTTGCCGGGACAGAGCCAAACACCGGGGAGCTGTTTTTT,CASSFAGTEPNTGELFF,TRBV7-2,TRBJ2-2,many,TRBD1
TGCGCCAGTGGAGGGGTGAACACTGAAGCTTTCTTT,CASGGVNTEAFF,TRBV5-1,TRBJ1-1,.,.
TGTGCCACCGCGGCAAGCGGGGGCACAGATACGCAGTATTTT,CATAASGGTDTQYF,TRBV19,TRBJ2-3,many,TRBD2
TGTGCCAGTAGTGTACCGGGACTAGCGGGGGGTAAAGATGAGCAGTTCTTC,CASSVPGLAGGKDEQFF,TRBV19,TRBJ2-1,.,TRBD2
TGTGCCAGCAGCTTAGACTCCCAGGGCCGAGAGACCCAGTACTTC,CASSLDSQGRETQYF,TRBV7-2,TRBJ2-5,.,.
TGTGCCAGCAGTGAAGGAAGCGGGGAAATCTACGAGCAGTACTTC,CASSEGSGEIYEQYF,TRBV2,TRBJ2-7,many,TRBD2
TGTGCCAGTAGGGTCTCCGGGACAGCTAATTCACCCCTCCACTTT,CASRVSGTANSPLHF,TRBV19,TRBJ1-6,few,TRBD1
TGTGCCAGCAGCCAAGTCGGACAGGGGGTTGCGGATGGCTACACCTTC,CASSQVGQGVADGYTF,TRBV4-2,TRBJ1-2,.,TRBD1
TGTGCCAGCAGCCCTCAGGGGGCGTTCGCTGAAGCTTTCTTT,CASSPQGAFAEAFF,TRBV3-1,TRBJ1-1,.,TRBD1
TGCAGTGCTAGATCGAGCGGGGGGATCAATGAGCAGTTCTTC,CSARSSGGINEQFF,TRBV20-1,TRBJ2-1,few,TRBD2
TGTGCCAGCAGGCTATCATTAACCAACGAGCAGTACTTC,CASRLSLTNEQYF,TRBV27,TRBJ2-7,many,.
TGTGCCAGCAGCTTAGCGGCACCTTTGGATGGCACAGATACGCAGTATTTT,CASSLAAPLDGTDTQYF,TRBV7-8,TRBJ2-3,many,.
TGCAGCGTTGAAGGCAGGGAGGCAGATACGCAGTATTTT,CSVEGREADTQYF,TRBV29-1,TRBJ2-3,few,.
TGTGCCAGCAGCTCACGGACAGGGTTGGATGGCGGGGAGCTGTTTTTT,CASSSRTGLDGGELFF,TRBV7-9,TRBJ2-2,many,TRBD1
TGTGCCAGCAGCCGGACAGACTACGAGCTACGGATCGACGAGCAGTACTTC,CASSRTDYELRIDEQYF,TRBV9,TRBJ2-7,.,.
TGTGCCACCAGTGATTCGAACCTTTCCTACGAGCAGTACTTC,CATSDSNLSYEQYF,TRBV24-1,TRBJ2-7,.,.
TGTGCCAGCAGCGTAGGACTGGATAGTTTTACGCAGTATTTT,CASSVGLDSFTQYF,TRBV9,TRBJ2-3,many,.
TGTGCCATCAAAGGGACAGCCGCCTACGAGCAGTACTTC,CAIKGTAAYEQYF,TRBV10-3,TRBJ2-7,many,TRBD1
TGCAGTGCTAGTTTGGCCCTACGGGCAGGGAGCAATCAGCCCCAGCATTTT,CSASLALRAGSNQPQHF,TRBV20-1,TRBJ1-5,.,.
TGTGCCAGCAGTTTAGGAAGGGCACCAGAGACCCAGTACTTC,CASSLGRAPETQYF,TRBV28,TRBJ2-5,many,.
TGTGCCAGCAGTTACTCCGGGACTGGTGGCTACACCTTC,CASSYSGTGGYTF,TRBV6-2/TRBV6-3,TRBJ1-2,many,.